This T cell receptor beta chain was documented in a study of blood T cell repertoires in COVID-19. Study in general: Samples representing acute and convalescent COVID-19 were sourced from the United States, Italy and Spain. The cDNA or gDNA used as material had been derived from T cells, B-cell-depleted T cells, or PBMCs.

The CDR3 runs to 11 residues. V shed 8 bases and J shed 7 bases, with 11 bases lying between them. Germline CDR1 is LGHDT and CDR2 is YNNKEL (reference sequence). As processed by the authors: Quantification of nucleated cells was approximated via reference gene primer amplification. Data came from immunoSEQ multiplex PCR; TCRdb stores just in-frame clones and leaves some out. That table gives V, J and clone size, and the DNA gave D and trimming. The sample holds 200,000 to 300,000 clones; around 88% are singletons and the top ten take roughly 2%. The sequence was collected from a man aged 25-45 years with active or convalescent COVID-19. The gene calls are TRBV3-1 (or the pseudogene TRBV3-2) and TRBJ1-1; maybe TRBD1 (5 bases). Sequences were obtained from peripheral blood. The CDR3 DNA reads TGTGCCAGCTTTTCAAGGGGTGAAGCTTTCTTT. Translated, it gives CASFSRGEAFF.